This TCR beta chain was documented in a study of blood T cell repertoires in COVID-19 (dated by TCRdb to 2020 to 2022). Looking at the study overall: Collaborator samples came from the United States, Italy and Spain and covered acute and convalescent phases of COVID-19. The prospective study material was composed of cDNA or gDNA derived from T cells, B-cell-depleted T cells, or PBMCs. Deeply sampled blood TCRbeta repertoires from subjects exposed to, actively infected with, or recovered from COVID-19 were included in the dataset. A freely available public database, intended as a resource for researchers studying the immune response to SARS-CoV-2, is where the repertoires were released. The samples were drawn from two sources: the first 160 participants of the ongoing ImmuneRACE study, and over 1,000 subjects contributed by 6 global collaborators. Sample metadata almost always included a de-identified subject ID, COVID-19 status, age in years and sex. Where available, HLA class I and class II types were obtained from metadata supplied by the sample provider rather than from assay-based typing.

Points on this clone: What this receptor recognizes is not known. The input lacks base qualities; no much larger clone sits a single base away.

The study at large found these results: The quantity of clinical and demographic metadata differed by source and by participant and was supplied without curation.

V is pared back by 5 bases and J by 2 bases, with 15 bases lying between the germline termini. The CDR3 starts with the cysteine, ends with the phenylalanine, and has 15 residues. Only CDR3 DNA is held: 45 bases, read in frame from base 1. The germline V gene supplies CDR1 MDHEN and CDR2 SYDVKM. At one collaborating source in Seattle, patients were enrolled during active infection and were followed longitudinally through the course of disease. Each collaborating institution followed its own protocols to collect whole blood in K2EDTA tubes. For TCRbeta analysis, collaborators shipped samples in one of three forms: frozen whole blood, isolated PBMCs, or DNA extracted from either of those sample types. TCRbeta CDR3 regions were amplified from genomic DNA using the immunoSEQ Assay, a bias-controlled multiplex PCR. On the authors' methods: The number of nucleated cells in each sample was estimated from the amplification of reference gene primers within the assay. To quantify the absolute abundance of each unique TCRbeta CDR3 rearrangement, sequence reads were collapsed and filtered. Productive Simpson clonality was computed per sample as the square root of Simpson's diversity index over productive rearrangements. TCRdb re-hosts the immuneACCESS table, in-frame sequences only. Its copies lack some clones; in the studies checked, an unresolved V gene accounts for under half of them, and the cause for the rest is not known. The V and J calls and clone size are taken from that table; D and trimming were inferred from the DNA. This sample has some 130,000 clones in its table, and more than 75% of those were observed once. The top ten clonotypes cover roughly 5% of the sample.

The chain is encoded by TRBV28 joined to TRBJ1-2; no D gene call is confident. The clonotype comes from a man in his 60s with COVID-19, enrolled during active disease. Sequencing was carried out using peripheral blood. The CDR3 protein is CASSPPPLANYGYTF. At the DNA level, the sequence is TGTGCCAGCAGTCCCCCCCCATTGGCCAACTATGGCTACACCTTC.